Following are 9 T cell receptor beta chains from one sample sequenced in a study of T cell responses to AZD1222 COVID-19 vaccine. Produced via immunoSEQ multiplex PCR; TCRdb's table is partial and in-frame only. The sample lists 150,000 to 200,000 clones, roughly nine tenths occurring once. The sample was peripheral blood, taken on day 0 of AZD1222 vaccination. These receptor sequences come from an adult in good health.

The rearrangement links TRBV5-6 to TRBJ2-3; D not certain. The CDR3 is 15 amino acids. V was pared by 4 bases and J by 0 bases, with 12 bases between. Germline-derived CDR1 and CDR2 are SGHDT and YYEEEE. CDR3 amino acids: CASSRVFSSTDTQYF. CDR3 in DNA: TGTGCCAGCAGCCGCGTTTTCTCTAGCACAGATACGCAGTATTTT.

This rearrangement joins TRBV10-3 to TRBJ1-6; no firm D call. The CDR3 is made up of 14 amino acids. Germline V gives CDR1 ENHRY, CDR2 SYGVKD. Trimming removed 2 bases at V and 8 bases at J, with 10 bases between. CDR3 sequence (DNA): TGTGCCATCAGTGAGAACCTAAGGGATTCACCCCTCCACTTT. Translated: CAISENLRDSPLHF.

The CDR3 nucleotides read TGTGCCAGCAGCTTGGGGGGTGGGACTGGAAACACCATATATTTT. This sequence encodes CASSLGGGTGNTIYF. The chain is built from TRBV5-4 and TRBJ1-3; D uncertain. The CDR3 consists of 15 residues. Germline CDR1 reads SGHNT; CDR2 reads YYREEE (reference sequence). V lost 0 bases, J lost 2 bases, and 9 bases lay in between.

The V gene is TRBV29-1, the J gene TRBJ1-4; 9 bases are shared with TRBD1. The CDR3 has 14 residues. The V segment lost 3 bases and the J segment 8 bases; nucleotides outside the gene matches: 7. The germline gives CDR1 SQVTM, CDR2 ANQGSEA. The CDR3 DNA sequence: TGCAGCGTTGAGGTGGGACAGGGCGGGGAAAAACTGTTTTTT. It translates to CSVEVGQGGEKLFF.

The chain is built from TRBV7-9 and TRBJ2-7, with D possibly called TRBD1 or TRBD2 (5 bases each). The germline CDR1 and CDR2 sequences are SEHNR and FQNEAQ (reference sequence). V was trimmed by 5 bases and J by 0 bases, leaving 17 bases between them. CDR3 length: 16 residues. The CDR3: CASSASLSGISYEQYF. The CDR3 region has the DNA TGTGCCAGCAGCGCTAGCTTATCAGGGATCTCCTACGAGCAGTACTTC.

V usage is TRBV19 and J usage is TRBJ2-2, with D perhaps matching TRBD2 (6 bases). Germline values: CDR1 LNHDA, CDR2 SQIVND (reference sequence). Trimming shortened V by 7 bases and J by 2 bases, and 20 bases separated the two germline ends. The CDR3 has 17 amino acids. CDR3 DNA: TGTGCCAGTATAAAAGGGGCTGGCGGGGCCAACACCGGGGAGCTGTTTTTT. Amino acids: CASIKGAGGANTGELFF.

The gene calls are TRBV10-3 and TRBJ1-6; no clear D gene. This CDR3 is 13 amino acids long. Germline CDR1 reads ENHRY; CDR2 reads SYGVKD. Trimming took off 8 bases at V and 4 bases at J, with 9 bases between the two ends. CDR3 region: CAIRTEYNSPLHF. The CDR3 DNA reads as TGTGCCATCCGTACTGAATATAATTCACCCCTCCACTTT.

CDR3 in DNA: TGTGCCAGCCGGGACAGGGCGTACAATGAGCAGTTCTTC. Its translation is CASRDRAYNEQFF. The chain uses TRBV2 and TRBJ2-1; 9 bases line up with TRBD1. This CDR3 region has 13 residues. Looked up from germline, CDR1 is SNHLY and CDR2 is FYNNEI. J gave up 4 bases and V 8 bases, and 3 bases lay outside the gene matches.

V is TRBV6-5 and J is TRBJ2-7, with no clear D. Germline CDR1 is MNHEY and CDR2 is SVGAGI. The CDR3 spans 13 residues. Trimming cost V 8 bases and J 0 bases, with 11 bases left between them. The CDR3 reads CASAPLSSYEQYF. CDR3 bases: TGTGCCAGCGCCCCTCTAAGCTCCTACGAGCAGTACTTC.